These T cell receptor beta chains were read from a single sample in a study of graft-versus-host responses after intestinal transplantation. The table came from immunoSEQ multiplex PCR; TCRdb's copy has only in-frame clones and leaves some out. The sample carries more than 65,000 clones, around 96% recorded once. These receptors have no known antigen. This specimen consisted of unstimulated CD8+ T cells sorted from spleen or lymph node cells, obtained before intestinal transplant. These TCRs come from a human donor who received an intestinal transplant. Both conserved end residues are part of each CDR3. The order of the fields is V gene, J gene, D gene, clone size, CDR3 DNA, CDR3 protein. A D gene is named only where the DNA matches it firmly. The listing skips clone size in some rows; elsewhere it reads once, few, many or a size class.

TRBV6-5	TRBJ1-3	NA	once	TGTGCCAGCAGTGAAGGGCAGGGTGTATACACCATATATTTT	CASSEGQGVYTIYF
TRBV4-2	TRBJ2-7	NA	NA	TGTGCCAGCAGCCAAGATCATTCGCTATCCCTCAACTCCTACGAGCAGTACTTC	CASSQDHSLSLNSYEQYF
TRBV15	TRBJ2-1	NA	NA	TGTGCCACCAGCATAGGGGGGGGGTCCAGGGCATCCTACAATGAGCAGTTCTTC	CATSIGGGSRASYNEQFF
TRBV5-5	TRBJ2-7	TRBD2	NA	TGTGCCAGCAGACTAGCGGGTAGCTACGAGCAGTACTTC	CASRLAGSYEQYF
TRBV6-1	TRBJ1-2	NA	NA	TGTGCCAGCAGTGAGTCCGGGACTGGTGGCTACACCTTC	CASSESGTGGYTF
TRBV4-1	TRBJ2-1	NA	NA	TGCGCCAGCAGCCAAGAGCGGGACGGCCATGAGCAGTTCTTC	CASSQERDGHEQFF
TRBV30	TRBJ1-1	NA	NA	TGTGCCTGGAGTGTACGAAGGGGGTGGCCTGAAGCTTTCTTT	CAWSVRRGWPEAFF
TRBV11-2	TRBJ2-3	TRBD2	NA	TGTGCCAGCAGCTTAGGGGCTAGCGGGCAGATCACAGATACGCAGTATTTT	CASSLGASGQITDTQYF
TRBV2	TRBJ1-3	TRBD1	NA	TGTGCCAGCAGTGAAGAGGACAGGGTGTACTCTGGAAACACCATATATTTT	CASSEEDRVYSGNTIYF
TRBV7-9	TRBJ1-4	NA	once	TGTGCCAGCAGCGTACAGGGATTAGATGAAAAACTGTTTTTT	CASSVQGLDEKLFF
TRBV27	TRBJ2-5	NA	once	TGTGCCAGCAGTTTATTCAGGTTCGACCAAGAGACCCAGTACTTC	CASSLFRFDQETQYF
TRBV19	TRBJ1-4	NA	NA	TGTGCCAGTAGCCCGATGACTGCCGCCTCTGCAACTAATGAAAAACTGTTTTTT	CASSPMTAASATNEKLFF
TRBV5-1	TRBJ1-1	NA	NA	TGCGCCAGCAGCTTGTTACGGACCACTGAAGCTTTCTTT	CASSLLRTTEAFF
TRBV9	TRBJ1-2	NA	NA	TGTGCCAGCAGCGTCGAAGCAGGGGAAGGTCCCTATGGCTACACCTTC	CASSVEAGEGPYGYTF
TRBV25-1	TRBJ2-7	NA	NA	TGTGCCAGCAGTGAATACTCCCGGCGCTCCCACTCCTACGAGCAGTACTTC	CASSEYSRRSHSYEQYF
TRBV6-5	TRBJ2-2	TRBD2	NA	TGTGCCAGCAATCCAACTAGCGGGAACACCGGGGAGCTGTTTTTT	CASNPTSGNTGELFF
TRBV7-8	TRBJ2-1	NA	NA	TGTGCCAGCAGCTACGCGGTCAGGGCGTACAATGAGCAGTTCTTC	CASSYAVRAYNEQFF
TRBV5-1	TRBJ1-5	NA	NA	TGCGCCAGCAGCTTGGGTTACAATCAGCCCCAGCATTTT	CASSLGYNQPQHF
TRBV27	TRBJ2-1	NA	NA	TGTGCCAGCAGTTTATGGGGCAACAATGAGCAGTTCTTC	CASSLWGNNEQFF
TRBV19	TRBJ2-6	NA	NA	TGTGCCAGTAGCACCAAGCCCACGGCCTCTGGGGCCAACGTCCTGACTTTC	CASSTKPTASGANVLTF
TRBV15	TRBJ2-2	NA	NA	TGTGCCACCAGCAGAGCAGCGGCTAGCCGAAACGGGGAGCTGTTTTTT	CATSRAAASRNGELFF
TRBV28	TRBJ2-1	TRBD2	NA	TGTGCCAGCAGTCCACTAGCGGGGCACGCCTACAATGAGCAGTTCTTC	CASSPLAGHAYNEQFF
TRBV7-9	TRBJ1-1	TRBD1	once	TGTGCCAGCAGCTTAGCGCAGGGGGCAGTAGGGACTGAAGCTTTCTTT	CASSLAQGAVGTEAFF
TRBV9	TRBJ2-6	TRBD1	NA	TGTGCCAGCAGCTCACAGGGGACTGGGGCCAACGTCCTGACTTTC	CASSSQGTGANVLTF
TRBV29-1	TRBJ1-1	TRBD1	NA	TGCAGCGCCAAAACAGGGGTGAGGACTGAAGCTTTCTTT	CSAKTGVRTEAFF
TRBV5-6	TRBJ2-7	NA	once	TGTGCCAGCAGCCCACCCGGACAGAGACTTTCCTACGAGCAGTACTTC	CASSPPGQRLSYEQYF
TRBV10-1	TRBJ2-1	TRBD2	NA	TGCGCCAGCAGTGATGCTAGCGGGAGCTCCTACAATGAGCAGTTCTTC	CASSDASGSSYNEQFF
TRBV4-2	TRBJ2-2	TRBD1	NA	TGTGCCAGCAGCCCCACCCGGACAGGGACCAGGGAGCTGTTTTTT	CASSPTRTGTRELFF
TRBV27	TRBJ2-1	NA	NA	TGTGCCAGCATCCCCTCCCGGGGAACAACCTACAATGAGCAGTTCTTC	CASIPSRGTTYNEQFF
TRBV7-2	TRBJ2-5	TRBD2	once	TGTGCCAGCAGCCAACGGACTAGCGGGAGTGAGACCCAGTACTTC	CASSQRTSGSETQYF
TRBV6-6	TRBJ2-1	NA	NA	TGTGCCAGCAGTTACTCAGTCCAGCGGGCCAACAATGAGCAGTTCTTC	CASSYSVQRANNEQFF
TRBV6-5	TRBJ2-1	TRBD2	NA	TGTGCCAGCAGTTGGACTAGCGGGAGGAATGAGCAGTTCTTC	CASSWTSGRNEQFF
TRBV6-1	TRBJ2-1	NA	NA	TGTGCGAGCAGCAGGGATTCCTACAATGAGCAGTTCTTC	CASSRDSYNEQFF
TRBV27	TRBJ1-1	TRBD1	NA	TGTGCCAGCAGGCAACAGGGGTCTGAAGCTTTCTTT	CASRQQGSEAFF
TRBV11-3	TRBJ2-1	NA	NA	TGTGCCAGCAGCTTAGGCCTCGCGGGACCCTACAATGAGCAGTTCTTC	CASSLGLAGPYNEQFF
TRBV7-9	TRBJ2-1	NA	NA	TGTGCCAGCAGCCGTATTTTCTACAATGAGCAGTTCTTC	CASSRIFYNEQFF
TRBV7-6	TRBJ2-7	NA	NA	TGTGCCAGCAGCTTAGAATGGGGTTACGAGCAGTACTTC	CASSLEWGYEQYF